This T cell receptor (beta chain) is from a study of blood T cell repertoires in COVID-19. Overall study context: The study drew acute and convalescent COVID-19 samples from the United States, Italy and Spain.

Original analysis: Using reference gene primer amplification, nucleated cell counts were estimated. The data were produced by immunoSEQ multiplex PCR, yet TCRdb's version contains in-frame clones alone and is incomplete. The V and J calls and clone size were taken over from that table, and D and trimming were inferred from the DNA. The table shows 250,000 or so clones, with approximately 83% occurring only once. This clone was counted only a few times. In terms of age and location, participants ranged from roughly 18 to 90 years and lived in about two dozen US areas. The clonotype originates from a man between 45 and 60 years old who had recovered from COVID-19. The sample was PBMCs or T cells enriched from blood (not recorded which).

The CDR3, as DNA: TGTGCCAGCGGATCTCCCCTGGGGGGGAGGCATGAGCAGTTCTTC. Translation gives CASGSPLGGRHEQFF. The V and J genes are TRBV6-5 and TRBJ2-1, with 7 bases fitting TRBD2. The length of the CDR3 is 15 residues. V shed 8 bases, J shed 8 bases, and the junction held 15 bases outside the gene matches. Germline-derived CDR1 and CDR2 are MNHEY and SVGAGI.